Each of the 12 T cell receptor beta chains below was sequenced from the same sample in a study of OX40 agonist ivuxolimab in advanced cancers. Assay: immunoSEQ multiplex PCR; the TCRdb copy retains only in-frame clones and omits some. The table shows about 72,000 clones, with 80% to 90% occurring only once. This material consisted of CD4+ or CD8+ T cells sorted from blood, taken in a trial of the OX40 agonist ivuxolimab. These receptors originate from an adult with an advanced solid tumor such as melanoma, head and neck, liver or kidney cancer.

This rearrangement joins TRBV11-2 to TRBJ2-7, with a possible D match to TRBD2 (5 bases). This CDR3 is built from 14 residues. V was cut by 0 bases and J by 6 bases, with 12 bases left in between. Germline CDR1 reads SGHAT; CDR2 reads FQNNGV. CDR3 sequence reads: CASSLEGGLGEQYF. The CDR3 DNA sequence: TGTGCCAGCAGCTTAGAGGGCGGACTCGGCGAGCAGTACTTC.

This chain links TRBV15 with TRBJ2-1; 11 nucleotides line up with TRBD2. This CDR3 contains 16 residues. J was trimmed by 3 bases and V by 1 base; bases with no gene match: 2. Germline-derived CDR1 and CDR2 are LNHNV and YYDKDF (reference sequence). CDR3 region: CATSRVAGGSYNEQFF. CDR3 nucleotide sequence: TGTGCCACCAGCAGAGTAGCGGGGGGGAGCTACAATGAGCAGTTCTTC.

The rearrangement joins TRBV5-1 to TRBJ2-7; TRBD1 is a possible D gene (5 bases). The CDR3 spans 11 residues. Germline V CDR1 and CDR2: SGHRS, YFSETQ. Trimming pared 0 bases from V and 7 bases from J, leaving 5 bases between. The CDR3 protein is CASSLAGEQYF. The CDR3 bases are TGCGCCAGCAGCTTGGCAGGGGAGCAGTACTTC.

The V and J genes are TRBV5-1 and TRBJ2-7, with D perhaps TRBD1 (5 bases). V lost 4 bases, J lost 3 bases, and 17 bases lay in between. The CDR3 is 15 residues long. Germline loops: CDR1 SGHRS, CDR2 YFSETQ. CDR3 amino acids: CASSTLTVESYEQYF. The CDR3 DNA follows: TGCGCCAGCAGCACCCTGACAGTAGAGAGCTACGAGCAGTACTTC.

The V and J genes are TRBV6-5 and TRBJ1-1; D gene uncertain. The V end lost 2 bases, the J end lost 5 bases, and 9 bases lay between the germline ends. This CDR3 is built from 13 residues. Germline V CDR1 and CDR2: MNHEY, SVGAGI. The DNA for the CDR3 is TGTGCCAGCAGTTACCAACTAGGGACTGAAGCTTTCTTT. Translating gives CASSYQLGTEAFF.

This clone has more than one count but fewer than ten. V is TRBV25-1 and J is TRBJ2-7; possibly TRBD1 or TRBD2 for D (5 bases each). V lost 4 bases to trimming and J lost 3 bases, with 13 bases between them. Per the germline V gene, CDR1 is MGHDK and CDR2 is SYGVNS. This CDR3 comprises 14 residues. In DNA form, the CDR3 reads TGTGCCAGCAGTGCGTCGGGGCAAATCTACGAGCAGTACTTC. It specifies CASSASGQIYEQYF.

The V call is TRBV28, the J call TRBJ2-5; TRBD1 matches 8 bases. With 6 bases clipped from V and 2 bases from J, the junction kept 8 bases outside the gene matches. The germline V gene has CDR1 MDHEN and CDR2 SYDVKM. This CDR3 is 15 amino acids long. CDR3 sequence: CASRKAGGNQETQYF. The CDR3 DNA reads TGTGCCAGCAGGAAAGCAGGGGGCAATCAAGAGACCCAGTACTTC.

The chain uses TRBV27 and TRBJ1-5; unclear D gene. The CDR3 contains 13 residues. Looked up from germline, CDR1 is MNHEY and CDR2 is SMNVEV (reference sequence). Deletions cut 5 bases from V and 7 bases from J, with 12 bases between. The CDR3 DNA follows: TGTGCCAGCAGTGGCGGGATCGGGCAGCCCCAGCATTTT. Residues: CASSGGIGQPQHF.

Notes on this clone: At one of its ends the junction is not consistent with the germline gene, which may arise from a read error. V usage is TRBV2 and J usage is TRBJ2-1; 9 bases are a match to TRBD2. The CDR3 is 12 residues long. Germline V gene data show CDR1 as SNHLY and CDR2 as FYNNEI. CDR3 in amino acids: CASSERLAGRVF. CDR3 nucleotides: TGTGCCAGCAGTGAAAGGCTAGCGGGACGTGTCTTC.

The chain has TRBV14 and TRBJ2-1; D is perhaps TRBD2 (7 bases). Germline CDR1 SGHDN, CDR2 FVKESK. The CDR3 is made up of 16 amino acids. Trimming removed 8 bases from V and 1 base from J, with 18 bases in between. As DNA, the CDR3 is TGTGCCAGCGCGCCGGCGGGGGCTGGGTCCTACAATGAGCAGTTCTTC. Translating gives CASAPAGAGSYNEQFF.

The gene calls are TRBV21-1 and TRBJ2-7; the D call of TRBD1 is as the table states it, not checked on the DNA. TRBV21-1 is described as a pseudogene. The CDR3 spans 12 residues. Here the CDR3 reads CASWAELYEQYF. The CDR3 region has the DNA TGTGCCAGCTGGGCAGAGCTCTACGAGCAGTACTTC.

This clone has just a few counts. This chain joins TRBV5-5 and TRBJ1-2; 7 nucleotides match TRBD1. J lost 8 bases, V lost 4 bases, and 5 bases had no gene match. Germline values: CDR1 SGHKS, CDR2 YYEKEE (reference sequence). The CDR3 runs to 12 residues. CDR3 sequence reads: CASSTGQKGYTF. The CDR3 DNA reads as TGTGCCAGCAGCACGGGACAGAAAGGCTACACCTTC.